The 13 T cell receptor beta chains below all came from one sample that was sequenced in a study of T cell repertoires in cytomegalovirus infection. Their cognate antigens are unknown. Each CDR3 protein is one row after TCRdb ran MiXCR on the reads. The table shows roughly 80,000 distinct CDR3 sequences, with under 30% occurring only once. The sample was CD8+ T cells from cultured PBMCs, taken from culture after CMV antigen stimulation. The receptors shown here come from a human donor in good health (CMV status not recorded). Some clones in this sample may be carry-over from other donors' samples.

The V call is TRBV5-1, the J call TRBJ2-5, with 7 bases lining up with TRBD1. This CDR3 region has 14 residues. Germline V gene lookup returns CDR1 SGHRS and CDR2 YFSETQ. J was trimmed by 3 bases and V by 4 bases; bases with no gene match: 6. DNA of the CDR3: TGCGCCAGCAGCACAACAGGGGTGGAAGAGACCCAGTACTTC. As protein: CASSTTGVEETQYF.

This clonotype showed up many times. CDR3 sequence reads: CASSSRTGELGANVLTF. For the CDR3, the DNA is TGTGCCAGCAGCTCCAGGACAGGGGAACTCGGGGCCAACGTCCTGACTTTC. The V and J genes are TRBV7-8 and TRBJ2-6; 9 bases map to TRBD1. Trimming removed 4 bases from V and 4 bases from J; junction bases left unmatched: 8. CDR1 is SGHVS, CDR2 FQNEAQ, per germline. The CDR3 loop spans 17 amino acids. Complete variable domain (other parts from reference TRBV7-8 and TRBJ2-6): GAGVSQSPRYKVAKRGQDVALRCDPISGHVSLFWYQQALGQGPEFLTYFQNEAQLDKSGLPSDRFFAERPEGSVSTLKIQRTQQEDSAVYLCASSSRTGELGANVLTFGAGSRLTVL.

The CDR3: CASSGFEGGLFF. The CDR3 DNA reads TGTGCCAGCAGTGGCTTCGAGGGTGGGCTGTTTTTT. The chain is built from TRBV6-1 and TRBJ1-4, with D unclear. V was clipped by 4 bases and J by 14 bases, with 14 bases between them. This CDR3 contains 12 residues. CDR1 is MNHNS, CDR2 SASEGT, per germline.

V usage is TRBV20-1 and J usage is TRBJ2-1; 8 bases match TRBD1. The CDR3 length is 14 residues. J lost 3 bases, V lost 3 bases, and 4 bases had no gene match. Germline V lookup: CDR1 DFQATT, CDR2 SNEGSKA (reference sequence). The CDR3 DNA reads TGCAGTGCTAGGGACAGGGAACACTACAATGAGCAGTTCTTC. It specifies CSARDREHYNEQFF.

The chain links TRBV12-3 or TRBV12-4 to TRBJ2-7; D remains unclear. Trimming removed 3 bases at V and 2 bases at J, with 5 bases between. The length of the CDR3 is 12 residues. The CDR3 DNA reads as TGTGCCAGCAGTTTCGGCCCCTACGAGCAGTACTTC. Translating it yields CASSFGPYEQYF.

The CDR3 sequence: CASRGSRYEQYF. The CDR3 nucleotides are TGTGCCAGCAGGGGTAGCCGCTACGAGCAGTACTTC. The chain uses TRBV2 and TRBJ2-7; D is ambiguous. CDR3 length: 12 amino acids. Germline CDR1 and CDR2: SNHLY and FYNNEI. Trimming took off 6 bases at V and 3 bases at J, with 9 bases between the two ends.

The V call is TRBV7-3, the J call TRBJ2-5; D may be TRBD1 or TRBD2 (5 bases each). Between the trimmed V and J ends, which lost 8 bases and 5 bases, there was a span of 12 bases. Per the germline V gene, CDR1 is SGHTA and CDR2 is FQGTGA. The CDR3 loop spans 12 amino acids. For the CDR3, the DNA is TGTGCCAGCTGGGGCGAGGGGGAGACCCAGTACTTC. Residues: CASWGEGETQYF.

This clonotype has ten or more counts. The V and J genes are TRBV6-1 and TRBJ2-7; maybe TRBD2 (5 bases). V was trimmed by 8 bases and J by 5 bases, leaving 16 bases between them. CDR3 length equals 13 residues. CDR1 and CDR2 from the germline V gene are MNHNS and SASEGT. CDR3 amino acids: CASAVSGSNEQYF. The CDR3 coding sequence is TGTGCCAGCGCGGTCTCGGGGAGCAACGAGCAGTACTTC.

This clonotype was seen many times. The rearrangement joins TRBV7-3 to TRBJ2-1; TRBD2 agrees at 10 bases. V was clipped by 3 bases and J by 4 bases; unmatched bases: 6. CDR1 SGHTA and CDR2 FQGTGA come from the germline V gene. This CDR3 region has 16 residues. The CDR3 sequence is CASSLTGTSVYNEQFF. In DNA form, the CDR3 reads TGTGCCAGCAGCTTGACGGGGACTAGCGTATACAATGAGCAGTTCTTC.

The J gene is TRBJ2-1, the V gene TRBV6-2 or TRBV6-3, with a tentative D call TRBD2 (6 bases). The CDR3 runs to 14 residues. Trimming pared 8 bases from V and 4 bases from J, leaving 15 bases between. CDR1 is MNHEY and CDR2 is SVGEGT in the germline V gene. This CDR3 is CASWARDLYNEQFF. CDR3 nucleotides: TGTGCCAGCTGGGCCCGGGACTTATACAATGAGCAGTTCTTC.

This clonotype was observed at least ten times. This chain links TRBV20-1 with TRBJ2-1; 7 nucleotides align to TRBD1. V dropped 0 bases and J dropped 3; count of bases not matched to a gene: 2. Germline CDR1 DFQATT, CDR2 SNEGSKA (reference sequence). There are 14 residues in the CDR3. The CDR3 sequence: CSARDPGGYNEQFF. CDR3 coding DNA: TGCAGTGCTAGAGATCCAGGGGGCTACAATGAGCAGTTCTTC.

This clonotype was seen at least ten times. The chain links TRBV6-1 to TRBJ2-3, with 11 bases fitting TRBD1. Germline values: CDR1 MNHNS, CDR2 SASEGT. Trimming at V came to 2 bases and at J to 4 bases, leaving 2 bases not matched to a gene. CDR3 length: 15 residues. Here the CDR3 reads CASSERDRGADTQYF. DNA for the CDR3: TGTGCCAGCAGTGAAAGGGACAGGGGGGCAGATACGCAGTATTTT.

This clonotype was detected many times. The rearrangement uses TRBV27 and TRBJ1-5, with D perhaps matching TRBD1 (5 bases). Trimming removed 2 bases at V and 1 base at J, with 9 bases between. The germline V gene encodes CDR1 MNHEY and CDR2 SMNVEV (reference sequence). The CDR3 has 15 residues. This CDR3 reads CASSLQGSSNQPQHF. The CDR3 DNA is TGTGCCAGCAGTTTACAGGGATCCAGCAATCAGCCCCAGCATTTT.